The 30 T cell receptor beta chains presented below share a single source sample, sequenced in a study of blood T cell repertoires in COVID-19. The assay was immunoSEQ multiplex PCR, and TCRdb's table has in-frame clones only and misses some. The data hold about 230,000 clones, with over 80% observed a single time. Sequencing was performed on peripheral blood. These TCRs come from a man aged 25 to 40 with COVID-19, enrolled during active disease.

The V and J genes are TRBV5-1 and TRBJ2-2; D might be TRBD2 (5 bases). CDR3 size: 18 residues. In germline, CDR1 is SGHRS, CDR2 YFSETQ. V was shortened by 4 bases and J by 4 bases, with 23 bases between the two germline ends. CDR3 sequence reads: CASSALVSGSWGTGELFF. The DNA for the CDR3 is TGCGCCAGCAGCGCCCTCGTTTCGGGGAGCTGGGGCACCGGGGAGCTGTTTTTT.

This chain joins TRBV18 and TRBJ1-1; unclear D gene. This CDR3 spans 14 amino acids. The V end was cut by 0 bases, the J end by 2 bases, with 7 bases between. CDR1 and CDR2 (germline): KGHSH, LQKENI. For the CDR3, the DNA is TGTGCCAGCTCACCACCTCGGGGTAACACTGAAGCTTTCTTT. Translated, it gives CASSPPRGNTEAFF.

The chain uses TRBV24-1 and TRBJ2-3; the match to TRBD1 covers 7 bases. The CDR3 length is 17 residues. Trimming at V came to 4 bases and at J to 1 base, leaving 10 bases not matched to a gene. Looked up from germline, CDR1 is KGHDR and CDR2 is SFDVKD. CDR3: CATSDERDSGGTDTQYF. CDR3 DNA sequence: TGTGCCACCAGTGACGAACGGGACAGCGGTGGCACAGATACGCAGTATTTT.

The chain is built from TRBV7-9 and TRBJ2-1; 10 nucleotides line up with TRBD2. Trimming cost V 5 bases and J 4 bases; bases outside gene matches: 8. The CDR3 has 16 amino acids. The germline V gene has CDR1 SEHNR and CDR2 FQNEAQ (reference sequence). For the CDR3, the DNA is TGTGCCAGCAGCCCACGGCCGGGACTAGCGTACAATGAGCAGTTCTTC. Translation: CASSPRPGLAYNEQFF.

This chain links TRBV19 with TRBJ1-2; D not resolved. The V gene lost 3 bases and the J gene lost 1 base, with 3 bases spanning the gap. Germline CDR1 LNHDA, CDR2 SQIVND (reference sequence). The CDR3 has 12 residues. The CDR3 DNA is TGTGCCAGTAGTATCAGTAACTATGGCTACACCTTC. Protein product: CASSISNYGYTF.

As DNA, the CDR3 is TGTGCCAGCAGTTACACCTCCGGGGAGTCCTACAATGAGCAGTTCTTC. It specifies CASSYTSGESYNEQFF. J is TRBJ2-1 and V is TRBV6-5, with a tentative D call TRBD2 (5 bases). The CDR3 is 16 residues long. Germline V gene sequence: CDR1 MNHEY, CDR2 SVGAGI. Trimming left V 2 bases short and J 1 base short, with 12 bases between.

The chain uses TRBV5-1 and TRBJ1-1; D is undetermined. Trimming pared 2 bases from V and 7 bases from J, leaving 12 bases between. Germline CDR1 reads SGHRS; CDR2 reads YFSETQ. The CDR3 runs 13 residues. The CDR3 DNA sequence: TGCGCCAGCAGCTTTGGCCTAGGTCTTGAAGCTTTCTTT. Protein product: CASSFGLGLEAFF.

The chain carries TRBV29-1 and TRBJ1-2; D gene unclear. The germline V gene has CDR1 SQVTM and CDR2 ANQGSEA. This CDR3 is built from 14 residues. Trimming pared 2 bases from V and 7 bases from J, leaving 17 bases between. This CDR3 is CSVESRAVRGGYTF. As DNA, the CDR3 is TGCAGCGTTGAATCCCGGGCAGTCCGGGGTGGCTACACCTTC.

The chain uses TRBV5-1 and TRBJ1-2; no firm D call. The CDR3 extends over 13 amino acids. Germline-derived CDR1 and CDR2 are SGHRS and YFSETQ. The ends were cut back, 0 bases at V and 4 bases at J, with 7 bases in the middle. The CDR3 DNA sequence: TGCGCCAGCAGCTTGGGAACGGTCTATGGCTACACCTTC. It specifies CASSLGTVYGYTF.

This clone was picked up one time. This chain connects TRBV4-3 to TRBJ2-3; the match to TRBD2 covers 8 bases. CDR1 is LGHNA, CDR2 YSLEER, per germline. Germline trimming cut 5 bases from V and 4 bases from J; bases unmatched to any gene: 8. This CDR3 has 15 amino acids. Written as DNA, the CDR3 is TGCGCCAGCAGCTCTCGACTAGCGAAGTCAGATACGCAGTATTTT. Translating it yields CASSSRLAKSDTQYF.

This clone was seen a single time. The J gene is TRBJ1-5, the V gene TRBV28; no clear D. CDR1 and CDR2 (germline): MDHEN, SYDVKM. V was shortened by 7 bases and J by 0 bases, with 16 bases between the two germline ends. The CDR3 totals 16 residues. CDR3 loop: CASTPPEYHSNQPQHF. For the CDR3, the DNA is TGTGCCAGCACCCCCCCTGAGTACCATAGCAATCAGCCCCAGCATTTT.

This chain uses TRBV28 with TRBJ2-7; 9 bases align to TRBD1. Germline V gene lookup returns CDR1 MDHEN and CDR2 SYDVKM. This CDR3 comprises 15 residues. Trimming took 3 bases from V and 6 from J; bases not matched to a gene: 9. CDR3 nucleotide sequence: TGTGCCAGCAGTTTGGAAGGGACAGGGAACTCCGAGCAGTACTTC. Protein sequence: CASSLEGTGNSEQYF.

This clone was detected once. This chain uses TRBV7-3 with TRBJ2-7, with no clear D. Germline loops: CDR1 SGHTA, CDR2 FQGTGA. V lost 5 bases and J 2 bases, leaving 13 bases between the germline ends. The CDR3 has 14 amino acids. The CDR3 DNA follows: TGTGCCAGCAGCCCCGGAGCCCAAACCTACGAGCAGTACTTC. Residues: CASSPGAQTYEQYF.

The rearrangement joins TRBV3-1 (or the pseudogene TRBV3-2) to TRBJ2-1; 10 bases match TRBD1. Germline values: CDR1 LGHDT, CDR2 YNNKEL (reference sequence). V shed 4 bases and J 6 bases; nucleotides not matched to a gene: 9. The CDR3 has 16 amino acids. CDR3 bases: TGTGCCAGCAGCCTAGCCCCGGGACAGGGGTCCAATGAGCAGTTCTTC. Translating gives CASSLAPGQGSNEQFF.

The V gene is TRBV19, the J gene TRBJ2-2; TRBD1 agrees at 9 bases. The junction had 5 bases not matched to a gene; V was cut back by 7 bases and J by 5 bases. The germline V gene encodes CDR1 LNHDA and CDR2 SQIVND (reference sequence). The CDR3 sequence is 14 residues long. DNA for the CDR3: TGTGCCAGTACCGGGACAGGGTGGACCGGGGAGCTGTTTTTT. This encodes CASTGTGWTGELFF.

The rearrangement links TRBV9 to TRBJ1-2, with TRBD1 matching over 7 bases. The CDR3 contains 15 residues. Germline V gives CDR1 SGDLS, CDR2 YYNGEE. J was trimmed by 4 bases and V by 3 bases; bases with no gene match: 9. The CDR3 is CASSGPDRASYGYTF. CDR3 nucleotide sequence: TGTGCCAGCAGCGGCCCCGACAGGGCTTCCTATGGCTACACCTTC.

This clone was seen just once. The genes are TRBV19 and TRBJ2-3; 8 bases match TRBD2. The CDR3 extends over 17 amino acids. Germline loops: CDR1 LNHDA, CDR2 SQIVND (reference sequence). Germline trimming cut 4 bases from V and 6 bases from J; bases unmatched to any gene: 15. The DNA for the CDR3 is TGTGCCAGTAGTAGATTTGGAGCGTCGGGAGGGTGGGATACGCAGTATTTT. The encoded protein is CASSRFGASGGWDTQYF.

The gene calls are TRBV28 and TRBJ1-4; 9 nucleotides align to TRBD1. The CDR3 loop spans 13 amino acids. Germline assignment: CDR1 MDHEN and CDR2 SYDVKM. V trimming: 5 bases; J trimming: 10 bases; junction bases outside the gene matches: 5. CDR3 region: CASSPGQGLKLFF. CDR3 bases: TGTGCCAGCAGTCCGGGACAGGGCCTAAAACTGTTTTTT.

V is TRBV9 and J is TRBJ2-2; D ambiguous. The V and J ends lost 3 bases and 10 bases respectively, with 13 bases between them. There are 13 residues in the CDR3. CDR1 and CDR2 from the germline V gene are SGDLS and YYNGEE. Here the CDR3 reads CASSESPLQELFF. As DNA, the CDR3 is TGTGCCAGCAGCGAAAGCCCTTTGCAGGAGCTGTTTTTT. Complete variable domain (other parts from reference TRBV9 and TRBJ2-2): DSGVTQTPKHLITATGQRVTLRCSPRSGDLSVYWYQQSLDQGLQFLIQYYNGEERAKGNILERFSAQQFPDLHSELNLSSLELGDSALYFCASSESPLQELFFGEGSRLTVL.

Written as DNA, the CDR3 is TGCGCCAGCAGCTGGAGACTCGGAGACGAGCAGTACTTC. Translated: CASSWRLGDEQYF. This sequence joins TRBV5-1 and TRBJ2-7, with D unclear. CDR1 is SGHRS and CDR2 is YFSETQ in the germline V gene. The CDR3 covers 13 residues. V was clipped by 3 bases and J by 5 bases, with 12 bases between them.

J is TRBJ2-7 and V is TRBV19; 11 positions match TRBD1. V trimming: 5 bases; J trimming: 7 bases; junction bases outside the gene matches: 10. CDR1 and CDR2 from the germline V gene are LNHDA and SQIVND (reference sequence). This CDR3 is 15 amino acids long. The CDR3 DNA sequence: TGTGCCAGTAGTCGGGACAGGGGGTTCCCTTGGGAGCAGTACTTC. Translated, it gives CASSRDRGFPWEQYF. Variable domain in full (rest from reference TRBV19 and TRBJ2-7): DGGITQSPKYLFRKEGQNVTLSCEQNLNHDAMYWYRQDPGQGLRLIYYSQIVNDFQKGDIAEGYSVSREKKESFPLTVTSAQKNPTAFYLCASSRDRGFPWEQYFGPGTRLTVT.

The V and J genes are TRBV5-1 and TRBJ1-1; D perhaps matches TRBD1 (5 bases). CDR1 is SGHRS and CDR2 is YFSETQ in the germline V gene. The CDR3 has 15 residues. Trimming removed 0 bases at V and 8 bases at J, with 17 bases between. DNA for the CDR3: TGCGCCAGCAGCTTGGGCCAGGGCCGCGCCGGGGAAGCTTTCTTT. Translation: CASSLGQGRAGEAFF.

J is TRBJ2-3 and V is TRBV9; the D gene is possibly TRBD2 (7 bases). This CDR3 is 16 amino acids long. V was trimmed by 2 bases and J by 4 bases, leaving 17 bases between them. Germline CDR1 reads SGDLS; CDR2 reads YYNGEE. CDR3 residues: CASSVIPLGGPDTQYF. The CDR3 DNA reads TGTGCCAGCAGCGTCATACCATTGGGGGGGCCAGATACGCAGTATTTT.

V is TRBV9 and J is TRBJ1-2, with a weak D call TRBD1 (6 bases). V lost 4 bases and J lost 6, with 16 bases in between. Per the germline V gene, CDR1 is SGDLS and CDR2 is YYNGEE. The CDR3 is 14 amino acids. CDR3 protein: CASSPDRLIDGYTF. The CDR3 DNA is TGTGCCAGCAGCCCTGACAGGCTTATTGATGGCTACACCTTC.

The chain has TRBV28 and TRBJ1-6; the D is unclear. This CDR3 is 16 amino acids long. Germline V gives CDR1 MDHEN, CDR2 SYDVKM. Trimming left V 3 bases short and J 3 bases short, with 12 bases between. The CDR3 region has the DNA TGTGCCAGCAGTTTTAGTTTACCCATCTATAATTCACCCCTCCACTTT. Translation: CASSFSLPIYNSPLHF.

Of note for this clone: Different DNA sequences within this sample yield the same CDR3. The CDR3 bases are TGTGCCAGCAGCTTAGACAGCAACTATGGCTACACCTTC. This translates into CASSLDSNYGYTF. This rearrangement joins TRBV7-9 to TRBJ1-2; D gene unclear. Trimming removed 1 base at V and 2 bases at J, with 5 bases between. This CDR3 region has 13 residues. Germline CDR1 reads SEHNR; CDR2 reads FQNEAQ (reference sequence).

The chain has TRBV15 and TRBJ2-7; 8 bases are shared with TRBD2. This CDR3 has 15 amino acids. V was pared by 1 base and J by 3 bases, with 5 bases of the junction left unmatched. The germline V gene encodes CDR1 LNHNV and CDR2 YYDKDF (reference sequence). CDR3 residues: CATSRGTGGYYEQYF. CDR3 nucleotide sequence: TGTGCCACCAGCAGAGGGACGGGAGGGTACTACGAGCAGTACTTC.

J is TRBJ2-1 and V is TRBV15; perhaps TRBD2 as D (5 bases). This CDR3 region has 14 residues. V was trimmed by 0 bases and J by 9 bases, leaving 12 bases between them. Germline V gene lookup returns CDR1 LNHNV and CDR2 YYDKDF (reference sequence). Written as DNA, the CDR3 is TGTGCCACCAGCAGAGATAACGAGGGCATTGAGCAGTTCTTC. Translating gives CATSRDNEGIEQFF.

The rearrangement links TRBV7-3 to TRBJ2-1, with TRBD2 as a possible D gene (5 bases). This CDR3 region has 15 residues. Germline V gene lookup returns CDR1 SGHTA and CDR2 FQGTGA. Trimming left V 5 bases short and J 10 bases short, with 21 bases between. CDR3 bases: TGTGCCAGCAGCCAAGGAAGTTGGGGAGAGGGCGAGCAGTTCTTC. Protein: CASSQGSWGEGEQFF.

This chain uses TRBV7-8 with TRBJ1-5, with D possibly matching TRBD1 (5 bases). Trimming cost V 4 bases and J 8 bases, with 18 bases left between them. The CDR3 is 15 amino acids. Germline-derived CDR1 and CDR2 are SGHVS and FQNEAQ. CDR3 DNA sequence: TGTGCCAGCAGCTGGCGCGGGACGGCCGTTGAGCCCCAGCATTTT. Its protein product is CASSWRGTAVEPQHF.